The 8 T cell receptor beta chains below were found in one sample sequenced in a study of preoperative IRX-2 immunotherapy in early breast cancer. Treatment reported: preoperative locoregional IRX-2 cytokine immunotherapy. Generated by immunoSEQ multiplex PCR, the TCRdb table keeps only in-frame clones and is missing some. The repertoire holds 60,000 or so clones, roughly 95% seen once, with under 2% in the top ten. This sample was obtained from a patient treated with IRX-2 immunotherapy. These receptors were obtained from a human donor with breast cancer.

The chain is built from TRBV28 and TRBJ2-3, with TRBD2 identical over 11 bases. CDR1 and CDR2 from the germline V gene are MDHEN and SYDVKM. The V and J ends lost 10 bases and 8 bases, in that order; junction bases with no gene match: 11. The CDR3 runs to 14 residues. The CDR3 DNA reads TGTGCCAACGGACTAGCGGGCGCCCCCGGTACGCAGTATTTT. This translates into CANGLAGAPGTQYF.

The J gene is TRBJ2-7, the V gene TRBV5-6; no firm D call. V was trimmed by 2 bases and J by 3 bases, leaving 9 bases between them. This CDR3 region has 13 residues. CDR1 and CDR2 from the germline V gene are SGHDT and YYEEEE. CDR3 in DNA: TGTGCCAGCAGCTTTAAGACAAGCTACGAGCAGTACTTC. Amino acid sequence: CASSFKTSYEQYF.

The rearrangement links TRBV2 to TRBJ2-7; D remains ambiguous. CDR1 and CDR2 (germline): SNHLY, FYNNEI. This CDR3 region has 13 residues. With 0 bases removed from V and 3 bases from J, the gap between germline ends came to 6 bases. CDR3 sequence reads: CASSEASFYEQYF. The CDR3 DNA reads TGTGCCAGCAGTGAAGCGAGTTTCTACGAGCAGTACTTC.

The chain links TRBV28 to TRBJ2-5, with D perhaps TRBD2 (6 bases). Per the germline V gene, CDR1 is MDHEN and CDR2 is SYDVKM. With 2 bases removed from V and 7 bases from J, the gap between germline ends came to 8 bases. The CDR3 has 12 amino acids. The CDR3 nucleotides are TGTGCCAGCAGTTTAAGGGAGGCGACCCAGTACTTC. Its translation: CASSLREATQYF.

J is TRBJ2-3 and V is TRBV7-9, with TRBD1 matching 8 bases. Trimming at V came to 6 bases and at J to 4 bases, leaving 6 bases not matched to a gene. CDR3 length: 14 residues. Germline CDR1 is SEHNR and CDR2 is FQNEAQ (reference sequence). CDR3 in amino acids: CASSPDREADTQYF. CDR3 DNA sequence: TGTGCCAGCAGTCCGGACAGGGAGGCAGATACGCAGTATTTT.

The V gene is TRBV5-1, the J gene TRBJ2-7, with D uncertain. V lost 4 bases and J lost 3, with 17 bases in between. Germline V lookup: CDR1 SGHRS, CDR2 YFSETQ. The CDR3 extends over 15 amino acids. CDR3 region: CASSLGAGFHYEQYF. The CDR3 DNA sequence: TGCGCCAGCAGCCTGGGCGCCGGGTTTCACTACGAGCAGTACTTC.

The genes are TRBV6-5 and TRBJ1-2; D unresolved. Trimming stripped 4 bases from V and 2 bases from J, with 8 bases between. CDR3 length equals 13 residues. CDR1 and CDR2 (germline): MNHEY, SVGAGI. The CDR3 sequence: CASSFHLNYGYTF. The CDR3, as DNA: TGTGCCAGCAGTTTTCACCTCAACTATGGCTACACCTTC.

CDR3 amino acids: CASSMRRAGDNEQFF. CDR3 bases: TGTGCCAGTAGTATGAGGAGAGCGGGGGACAATGAGCAGTTCTTC. This chain uses TRBV19 with TRBJ2-1; 8 bases map to TRBD2. V dropped 3 bases and J dropped 5; count of bases not matched to a gene: 6. The CDR3 covers 15 residues. Per the germline V gene, CDR1 is LNHDA and CDR2 is SQIVND (reference sequence).